Below are 8 T cell receptor beta chains sequenced from a single sample in a study of cytomegalovirus exposure and HLA in healthy donors. Use of 60 Vbeta and 13 Jbeta primers characterized the PCR. Profiled with immunoSEQ multiplex PCR; TCRdb holds only in-frame clones, not every one. This sample has around 110,000 clones; around three quarters occur once, and the top ten carry about 3%. Sequencing was performed on PBMCs. The receptors shown here come from a woman between 18 and 29 years old in good health and CMV-seropositive.

The rearrangement joins TRBV7-9 to TRBJ2-7; TRBD1 matches at 10 bases. Losses at the gene ends were 5 bases for V and 5 bases for J; bases not matched to a gene: 9. The CDR3 is made up of 15 amino acids. Germline V lookup: CDR1 SEHNR, CDR2 FQNEAQ (reference sequence). CDR3 residues: CASSPGQGGVNEQYF. For the CDR3, the DNA is TGTGCCAGCAGCCCCGGACAGGGGGGGGTCAACGAGCAGTACTTC.

The J gene is TRBJ2-2, the V gene TRBV5-4; a weak D match, TRBD2 (6 bases). Trimming took off 1 base at V and 5 bases at J, with 15 bases between the two ends. Germline CDR1 SGHNT, CDR2 YYREEE (reference sequence). The CDR3 spans 16 residues. CDR3 loop: CASSLSFQGGTGELFF. CDR3 bases: TGTGCCAGCAGCTTGAGTTTCCAGGGAGGAACCGGGGAGCTGTTTTTT.

This clone appeared a single time. The chain couples TRBV5-8 to TRBJ2-7; a possible D gene is TRBD1 (6 bases). The CDR3 contains 13 residues. CDR1 SGHTS and CDR2 YDEGEE come from the germline V gene. Trimming removed 2 bases at V and 12 bases at J, with 18 bases between. CDR3 DNA: TGTGCCAGCAGCTTAAGGCCTGGGGGCAGCCCGTACTTC. Amino acids: CASSLRPGGSPYF.

The CDR3 sequence is CASSHYRDRGFNEQFF. The CDR3, as DNA: TGCGCCAGCAGCCATTACCGGGACAGGGGATTTAATGAGCAGTTCTTC. The gene calls are TRBV4-1 and TRBJ2-1; 10 nucleotides line up with TRBD1. Looked up from germline, CDR1 is MGHRA and CDR2 is YSYEKL. Trimming removed 3 bases from V and 7 bases from J; junction bases left unmatched: 9. The CDR3 has 16 residues.

V and J are TRBV4-1 and TRBJ2-1; D may be TRBD1 (6 bases). There are 16 residues in the CDR3. The V gene's germline CDR1 is MGHRA and CDR2 YSYEKL. V was clipped by 1 base and J by 7 bases, with 17 bases between them. Written as DNA, the CDR3 is TGCGCCAGCAGCCAAGGCCAGGGGAAGACTGGGAATGAGCAGTTCTTC. Residues: CASSQGQGKTGNEQFF.

The chain recombines TRBV30 with TRBJ1-1; D gene uncertain. Looked up from germline, CDR1 is GTSNPN and CDR2 is SVGIG (reference sequence). The ends were cut back, 5 bases at V and 5 bases at J, with 9 bases in the middle. The CDR3 length is 11 residues. CDR3 DNA: TGTGCCTGGCGGGTTTGGACTGAAGCTTTCTTT. Amino acids: CAWRVWTEAFF.

In DNA form, the CDR3 reads TGTGCCACACAGGGCGCGAGGGTGGGGACCCAGTACTTC. Translation gives CATQGARVGTQYF. The gene calls are TRBV7-2 and TRBJ2-5, with a possible D match to TRBD1 (6 bases). Germline V gene data show CDR1 as SGHTA and CDR2 as FQGNSA. V lost 10 bases and J lost 7, with 19 bases in between. This CDR3 is 13 amino acids long.

This clone was counted between two and nine times. The CDR3 sequence is CASSPSTDTQYF. For the CDR3, the DNA is TGTGCCAGTAGTCCTAGCACAGATACGCAGTATTTT. J is TRBJ2-3 and V is TRBV19; D remains ambiguous. The V gene lost 5 bases and the J gene lost 0 bases, with 3 bases spanning the gap. The length of the CDR3 is 12 residues. Germline-derived CDR1 and CDR2 are LNHDA and SQIVND (reference sequence).